The 18 T cell receptor beta chains below come from one sample, sequenced in a study of identifying expanded T cells in peripheral blood (dated by TCRdb to between 2018 and 2021). The method behind the library was the immunoSEQ multiplex PCR assay. In its TCRdb copy, this immuneACCESS table keeps in-frame sequences only and misses some clones. Where compared with another copy, unresolved V genes explain less than half of these, and the others have no known cause. The sample has about 74,000 clones on record, around four fifths of them singletons. The biggest ten clones account for under 20% of the sample. Sequencing was carried out using blood. Source of these receptors: a person aged 18 to 75 in good health.

This chain links TRBV19 with TRBJ2-7, with no clear D. The V end lost 3 bases, the J end lost 4 bases, and 16 bases lay between the germline ends. The germline gives CDR1 LNHDA, CDR2 SQIVND (reference sequence). The CDR3 spans 15 residues. The CDR3 bases are TGTGCCAGTAGTATTATAACTATTCCTTCGTACGAGCAGTACTTC. It translates to CASSIITIPSYEQYF.

The V gene is TRBV6-1, the J gene TRBJ2-1; D is unresolved. Germline V gene lookup returns CDR1 MNHNS and CDR2 SASEGT. This CDR3 contains 13 residues. With 2 bases removed from V and 3 bases from J, the gap between germline ends came to 5 bases. As DNA, the CDR3 is TGTGCCAGCAGTGAATTTGGCTACAATGAGCAGTTCTTC. Protein: CASSEFGYNEQFF.

In the case of this clone: The same CDR3 is also encoded by other DNA sequences in this sample. J is TRBJ1-5 and V is TRBV5-1; tentative D call: TRBD1 (6 bases). Germline CDR1 and CDR2: SGHRS and YFSETQ. This CDR3 has 15 amino acids. Trimming removed 5 bases from V and 1 base from J, with 13 bases in between. CDR3 protein: CASSLQGYSNQPQHF. CDR3 DNA sequence: TGCGCCAGCAGTCTACAGGGATACAGCAATCAGCCCCAGCATTTT. Drawing the rest from reference TRBV5-1 and TRBJ1-5, the complete variable domain is KAGVTQTPRYLIKTRGQQVTLSCSPISGHRSVSWYQQTPGQGLQFLFEYFSETQRNKGNFPGRFSGRQFSNSRSEMNVSTLELGDSALYLCASSLQGYSNQPQHFGDGTRLSIL.

The chain uses TRBV4-2 and TRBJ1-5, with 7 bases identical to TRBD1. Looked up from germline, CDR1 is LGHNA and CDR2 is YNFKEQ. Trimming removed 5 bases from V and 4 bases from J; junction bases left unmatched: 11. The CDR3 has 16 amino acids. The chain's CDR3 is CASSLTPGQQNQPQHF. CDR3 sequence (DNA): TGTGCCAGCAGCTTGACGCCGGGACAGCAGAATCAGCCCCAGCATTTT.

The chain couples TRBV5-1 to TRBJ2-2; 10 bases line up with TRBD2. This CDR3 has 16 residues. Germline V lookup: CDR1 SGHRS, CDR2 YFSETQ. J was trimmed by 1 base and V by 4 bases; bases with no gene match: 4. This CDR3 is CASSSGTSVNTGELFF. CDR3 DNA: TGCGCCAGCAGCAGTGGGACTAGCGTGAACACCGGGGAGCTGTTTTTT. Full variable domain (outside the CDR3, taken from reference TRBV5-1 and TRBJ2-2): KAGVTQTPRYLIKTRGQQVTLSCSPISGHRSVSWYQQTPGQGLQFLFEYFSETQRNKGNFPGRFSGRQFSNSRSEMNVSTLELGDSALYLCASSSGTSVNTGELFFGEGSRLTVL.

This clone showed up just a few times. This chain connects TRBV5-4 to TRBJ2-3; D is uncertain. This CDR3 has 11 amino acids. Germline CDR1 and CDR2: SGHNT and YYREEE (reference sequence). Trimming stripped 1 base from V and 5 bases from J, with 2 bases between. CDR3 loop: CASSLRDTQYF. CDR3 sequence (DNA): TGTGCCAGCAGCTTGAGAGATACGCAGTATTTT.

The chain joins TRBV19 to TRBJ1-1; no reliable D call. V dropped 7 bases and J dropped 0 bases, with 6 bases sitting between them. Germline lookup yields CDR1 LNHDA and CDR2 SQIVND (reference sequence). The CDR3 consists of 12 residues. The CDR3 loop reads CASTYMNTEAFF. CDR3 nucleotides: TGTGCCAGTACATATATGAACACTGAAGCTTTCTTT.

The table lists this clone with a count of one. The rearrangement uses TRBV28 and TRBJ2-7, with D perhaps being TRBD1 or TRBD2 (5 bases each). This CDR3 is 16 amino acids long. From germline, CDR1 is MDHEN and CDR2 SYDVKM. Trimming pared 1 base from V and 1 base from J, leaving 14 bases between. The DNA of the CDR3 is TGTGCCAGCAGTTTATATGCATGGGGGTCTTCCTACGAGCAGTACTTC. Protein product: CASSLYAWGSSYEQYF. Using reference TRBV28 and TRBJ2-7 for the parts outside the CDR3, the full variable domain is DVKVTQSSRYLVKRTGEKVFLECVQDMDHENMFWYRQDPGLGLRLIYFSYDVKMKEKGDIPEGYSVSREKKERFSLILESASTNQTSMYLCASSLYAWGSSYEQYFGPGTRLTVT.

This rearrangement joins TRBV10-2 to TRBJ1-1, with TRBD1 identical over 12 bases. V was pared by 4 bases and J by 2 bases, with 5 bases of the junction left unmatched. The germline V gene has CDR1 WSHSY and CDR2 SAAADI. This CDR3 is built from 16 residues. CDR3: CASSGGTGGYNTEAFF. DNA for the CDR3: TGCGCCAGCAGTGGGGGGACAGGGGGCTATAACACTGAAGCTTTCTTT.

This clone is medium-sized (0.01 to 0.1%) in the sample. V usage is TRBV4-3 and J usage is TRBJ1-5; TRBD1 matches at 7 bases. The CDR3 length is 16 residues. The ends lost 0 bases at V and 5 bases at J; junction bases unmatched: 7. In germline, CDR1 is LGHNA, CDR2 YSLEER. DNA of the CDR3: TGCGCCAGCAGCCAAGACAGGGACAGCTCTTATCAGCCCCAGCATTTT. Translated, it gives CASSQDRDSSYQPQHF.

This chain uses TRBV5-1 with TRBJ2-3; D call uncertain. The CDR3 runs to 14 residues. Germline V gene sequence: CDR1 SGHRS, CDR2 YFSETQ. The V end was cut by 2 bases, the J end by 2 bases, with 9 bases between. The CDR3 DNA reads as TGCGCCAGCAGCTTCTCCGACAACACAGATACGCAGTATTTT. It specifies CASSFSDNTDTQYF.

The chain has TRBV28 and TRBJ2-1; 9 bases are shared with TRBD2. This CDR3 spans 15 amino acids. Germline CDR1 and CDR2: MDHEN and SYDVKM. V shed 5 bases and J 0 bases; nucleotides not matched to a gene: 2. CDR3 sequence: CASSGLANSYNEQFF. The CDR3 nucleotides read TGTGCCAGCAGTGGACTAGCGAACTCCTACAATGAGCAGTTCTTC.

By share of the sample, this clone is medium-sized. The rearrangement uses TRBV14 and TRBJ2-1; D is unresolved. V dropped 4 bases and J dropped 10 bases, with 11 bases sitting between them. Germline values: CDR1 SGHDN, CDR2 FVKESK. CDR3 length: 12 amino acids. CDR3 sequence reads: CASSRGFGEQFF. In DNA, the CDR3 is TGTGCCAGCAGCCGTGGGTTCGGAGAGCAGTTCTTC.

The chain recombines TRBV27 with TRBJ1-6; D call uncertain. Germline V gene lookup returns CDR1 MNHEY and CDR2 SMNVEV (reference sequence). CDR3 length: 13 amino acids. Trimming pared 2 bases from V and 5 bases from J, leaving 4 bases between. The CDR3 region has the DNA TGTGCCAGCAGTTTAGGGGATAATTCACCCCTCCACTTT. This encodes CASSLGDNSPLHF.

V gene TRBV4-1 combines with J gene TRBJ1-1; no definite D call. The CDR3 totals 17 residues. V was shortened by 2 bases and J by 3 bases, with 19 bases between the two germline ends. CDR1 is MGHRA, CDR2 YSYEKL, per germline. Written as DNA, the CDR3 is TGCGCCAGCAGCCAAATTTTGACCCGACGGGAGGACACTGAAGCTTTCTTT. It yields the protein CASSQILTRREDTEAFF.

This chain joins TRBV9 and TRBJ2-6; 10 bases map to TRBD1. Trimming removed 4 bases from V and 0 bases from J; junction bases left unmatched: 7. The CDR3 is made up of 18 amino acids. In germline, CDR1 is SGDLS, CDR2 YYNGEE. This chain's CDR3 is CASSNPGQGFSGANVLTF. Here the CDR3 DNA reads TGTGCCAGCAGCAATCCGGGACAGGGGTTCTCTGGGGCCAACGTCCTGACTTTC.

The CDR3 is CASRWTDGSYEQYF. CDR3 DNA: TGTGCCAGCAGATGGACAGATGGCTCCTACGAGCAGTACTTC. The rearrangement joins TRBV2 to TRBJ2-5; D perhaps matches TRBD1 (6 bases). The end of the DNA aligns better with TRBJ2-7, so the J call may be wrong. CDR3 length: 14 amino acids. Germline V gene sequence: CDR1 SNHLY, CDR2 FYNNEI.

This sequence joins TRBV28 and TRBJ1-5; 11 bases are shared with TRBD1. Germline CDR1 MDHEN, CDR2 SYDVKM. Trimming at V came to 4 bases and at J to 6 bases, leaving 11 bases not matched to a gene. The length of the CDR3 is 17 residues. CDR3 sequence (DNA): TGTGCCAGCAGTTCCTACCCCGGGACAGGGGGTAGTCAGCCCCAGCATTTT. This gives the protein CASSSYPGTGGSQPQHF.